The 24 T cell receptor beta chains presented below share a single source sample, sequenced in a study of T-cell memory formation after mild COVID-19. TCRdb reprocessed the 5' RACE reads with MiXCR, giving one entry per CDR3 protein. The sample consists of approximately 260,000 distinct CDR3 sequences, 16% of them appearing once. Specimen: PBMCs or a T cell subset sorted from them (not recorded which). The receptors shown here come from a man between 18 and 29 years old who had mild COVID-19 (a few samples of this study predate the infection). Cell type and time point are not known.

This clonotype occurred many times. DNA of the CDR3: TGTGCCAGCAGCTTAGTTGATGAGCAGTTCTTC. This codes for CASSLVDEQFF. The chain carries TRBV7-9 and TRBJ2-1; D is unresolved. Germline CDR1 SEHNR, CDR2 FQNEAQ (reference sequence). CDR3 length: 11 residues. Trimming took 1 base from V and 8 from J, leaving 3 bases between them.

The table lists this clonotype with a few counts. The J gene is TRBJ2-1, the V gene TRBV2; 8 bases match TRBD1. V dropped 4 bases and J dropped 12; count of bases not matched to a gene: 11. Looked up from germline, CDR1 is SNHLY and CDR2 is FYNNEI. The CDR3 covers 14 residues. In nucleotides, the CDR3 is TGTGCCAGCAGTGGCGGGACAGGTGGAATGCCGCAGTTCTTC. Amino acid sequence: CASSGGTGGMPQFF.

This clonotype has only a few counts. This chain connects TRBV5-1 to TRBJ1-2; D is unclear. V lost 4 bases, J lost 7 bases, and 14 bases lay in between. Germline lookup yields CDR1 SGHRS and CDR2 YFSETQ. CDR3 length: 13 residues. The CDR3: CASSPDGGSGYTF. The CDR3 DNA is TGCGCCAGCAGCCCAGACGGTGGGAGTGGCTACACCTTC.

This clonotype was recorded only once. J is TRBJ2-1 and V is TRBV4-1; D is undetermined. V lost 6 bases and J lost 3, with 18 bases in between. The length of the CDR3 is 16 residues. Germline-derived CDR1 and CDR2 are MGHRA and YSYEKL. CDR3 DNA sequence: TGCGCCAGCAGTCCCTCTCCCGGAAAGGTCTACAATGAGCAGTTCTTC. It translates to CASSPSPGKVYNEQFF.

The chain's CDR3 is CASSQEAVSNQPQHF. The CDR3 DNA follows: TGTGCCAGCAGCCAAGAGGCAGTTAGCAATCAGCCCCAGCATTTT. The chain recombines TRBV4-2 with TRBJ1-5, with no clear D. Trimming shortened V by 0 bases and J by 0 bases, and 6 bases separated the two germline ends. The germline V gene encodes CDR1 LGHNA and CDR2 YNFKEQ. The CDR3 totals 15 residues.

This clonotype was recorded many times. The chain has TRBV29-1 and TRBJ2-2; D perhaps matches TRBD1 (6 bases). The CDR3 covers 12 residues. Germline V gene data show CDR1 as SQVTM and CDR2 as ANQGSEA. Trimming removed 2 bases at V and 6 bases at J, with 7 bases between. The CDR3 bases are TGCAGCGTTGAAAAGGGGGCCGGGGAGCTGTTTTTT. As protein: CSVEKGAGELFF.

The rearrangement links TRBV5-1 to TRBJ2-3; D might be TRBD1 (6 bases). Germline CDR1 is SGHRS and CDR2 is YFSETQ. The CDR3 totals 17 residues. Trimming took 4 bases from V and 1 from J, leaving 19 bases between them. DNA for the CDR3: TGCGCCAGCAGCGCCGTCAGAACAGGGTCGGGCACAGATACGCAGTATTTT. As protein: CASSAVRTGSGTDTQYF.

The genes are TRBV5-1 and TRBJ1-3; D call uncertain. The CDR3 runs to 16 residues. V was pared by 4 bases and J by 3 bases, with 17 bases between. Germline V gives CDR1 SGHRS, CDR2 YFSETQ. The CDR3 nucleotides are TGCGCCAGCAGCCCCGGACGGGGAGAAAGTGGAAACACCATATATTTT. Protein: CASSPGRGESGNTIYF. Based on the CDR3 plus reference TRBV5-1 and TRBJ1-3, the full variable domain is KAGVTQTPRYLIKTRGQQVTLSCSPISGHRSVSWYQQTPGQGLQFLFEYFSETQRNKGNFPGRFSGRQFSNSRSEMNVSTLELGDSALYLCASSPGRGESGNTIYFGEGSWLTVV.

V usage is TRBV15 and J usage is TRBJ2-4; TRBD2 matches at 9 bases. Germline V gives CDR1 LNHNV, CDR2 YYDKDF (reference sequence). J gave up 6 bases and V 0 bases, and 6 bases lay outside the gene matches. The CDR3 length is 16 residues. CDR3 loop: CATSRESGGFPNIQYF. The CDR3, as DNA: TGTGCCACCAGCAGAGAGAGCGGGGGGTTTCCAAACATTCAGTACTTC.

The CDR3 sequence is CASTNIGPLQETQYF. CDR3 nucleotide sequence: TGTGCCAGCACCAACATCGGACCCTTACAAGAGACCCAGTACTTC. This chain joins TRBV6-5 and TRBJ2-5; no definite D call. CDR3 length: 15 amino acids. CDR1 and CDR2 from the germline V gene are MNHEY and SVGAGI. The V and J ends lost 7 bases and 2 bases respectively, with 17 bases between them.

This clonotype turned up a few times. The chain employs TRBV12-3 or TRBV12-4 and TRBJ1-5; tentative D call: TRBD1 (5 bases). The CDR3 runs to 16 residues. V lost 1 base, J lost 5 bases, and 15 bases lay in between. The CDR3 bases are TGTGCCAGCAGTTTAGGTCCGCACCGAGGGGATCAGCCCCAGCATTTT. This encodes CASSLGPHRGDQPQHF.

This clonotype was recorded many times. The chain recombines TRBV2 with TRBJ2-5, with a weak D call TRBD2 (5 bases). Germline values: CDR1 SNHLY, CDR2 FYNNEI. This CDR3 comprises 13 residues. V lost 4 bases to trimming and J lost 5 bases, with 11 bases between them. DNA of the CDR3: TGTGCCAGCAGTGTGAGGGTCGCGGAGACCCAGTACTTC. This sequence encodes CASSVRVAETQYF.

The rearrangement links TRBV5-1 to TRBJ1-1; 7 nucleotides match TRBD1. Unmatched junction bases numbered 6, after V lost 4 bases and J lost 0 bases. Germline V lookup: CDR1 SGHRS, CDR2 YFSETQ. The CDR3 spans 15 residues. The CDR3: CASSGGTEMNTEAFF. DNA of the CDR3: TGCGCCAGCAGCGGTGGGACAGAGATGAACACTGAAGCTTTCTTT.

This clonotype showed up just a few times. J is TRBJ2-2 and V is TRBV7-6; no clear D. The V end lost 6 bases, the J end lost 6 bases, and 8 bases lay between the germline ends. This CDR3 comprises 12 residues. Germline loops: CDR1 SGHVS, CDR2 FNYEAQ. The CDR3, as DNA: TGTGCCAGCAGGCCGTCCGCCGGGGAGCTGTTTTTT. This codes for CASRPSAGELFF.

This clonotype has a handful of counts. The rearrangement uses TRBV7-2 and TRBJ2-7; 9 positions match TRBD2. J lost 2 bases, V lost 1 base, and 3 bases had no gene match. The CDR3 length is 15 residues. Germline-derived CDR1 and CDR2 are SGHTA and FQGNSA. The CDR3 DNA is TGTGCCAGCAGCTTAGAGAGCGGGGGGCCCTACGAGCAGTACGTC. It translates to CASSLESGGPYEQYV.

The chain recombines TRBV5-6 with TRBJ2-6; D unclear. The V gene lost 4 bases and the J gene lost 4 bases, with 15 bases spanning the gap. The CDR3 has 16 residues. In germline, CDR1 is SGHDT, CDR2 YYEEEE. CDR3 sequence reads: CASSLLRPWGANVLTF. For the CDR3, the DNA is TGTGCCAGCAGCCTCCTCCGGCCGTGGGGGGCCAACGTCCTGACTTTC.

This clonotype has just a few counts. The chain uses TRBV15 and TRBJ2-3; no clear D gene. CDR3 length: 12 amino acids. Germline loops: CDR1 LNHNV, CDR2 YYDKDF (reference sequence). V was trimmed by 1 base and J by 5 bases, leaving 4 bases between them. The DNA for the CDR3 is TGTGCCACCAGCAGAGGCGTAGATACGCAGTATTTT. Translated: CATSRGVDTQYF.

This clonotype was detected only a few times. The chain has TRBV10-3 and TRBJ1-4; D is undetermined. The V gene lost 3 bases and the J gene lost 8 bases, with 13 bases spanning the gap. The CDR3 totals 14 residues. Germline CDR1 ENHRY, CDR2 SYGVKD. In DNA form, the CDR3 reads TGTGCCATCAGTGAAACCGGGTCGGGAGAAAAACTGTTTTTT. Protein: CAISETGSGEKLFF.

The chain uses TRBV6-5 and TRBJ1-1, with 10 bases matching TRBD1. The V segment lost 0 bases and the J segment 8 bases; nucleotides outside the gene matches: 6. The germline V gene encodes CDR1 MNHEY and CDR2 SVGAGI. The CDR3 has 15 residues. CDR3 region: CASSYSRQGAKEAFF. In DNA, the CDR3 is TGTGCCAGCAGTTACTCGAGACAGGGGGCAAAAGAAGCTTTCTTT.

The chain couples TRBV6-2 or TRBV6-3 to TRBJ2-5; the match to TRBD2 covers 11 bases. Losses at the gene ends were 4 bases for V and 4 bases for J; bases not matched to a gene: 2. CDR3 size: 14 residues. From germline, CDR1 is MNHEY and CDR2 SVGEGT. The CDR3 loop reads CASSSSGGRETQYF. CDR3 DNA sequence: TGTGCCAGCAGTTCTAGCGGGGGGAGAGAGACCCAGTACTTC.

This clonotype was seen a few times. The genes are TRBV5-4 and TRBJ2-1; D may be TRBD1 (5 bases). This CDR3 has 13 amino acids. Germline V gene lookup returns CDR1 SGHNT and CDR2 YYREEE (reference sequence). The V end lost 5 bases, the J end lost 10 bases, and 16 bases lay between the germline ends. CDR3 region: CASSSDTAGEQFF. CDR3 DNA: TGTGCCAGCAGTTCGGACACAGCAGGAGAGCAGTTCTTC.

This chain uses TRBV4-1 with TRBJ2-3; 7 bases match TRBD2. The CDR3 loop spans 15 amino acids. Germline CDR1 is MGHRA and CDR2 is YSYEKL. V trimming: 2 bases; J trimming: 6 bases; junction bases outside the gene matches: 8. In nucleotides, the CDR3 is TGCGCCAGCAGCCAACCACCCCGGGGGGTCGATACGCAGTATTTT. The encoded protein is CASSQPPRGVDTQYF.

This chain connects TRBV6-5 to TRBJ1-4; D not certain. The V gene's germline CDR1 is MNHEY and CDR2 SVGAGI. Trimming stripped 2 bases from V and 6 bases from J, with 13 bases between. The CDR3 is 15 residues long. Here the CDR3 DNA reads TGTGCCAGCAGTTACGCCACCGCTCGGGATGAAAAACTGTTTTTT. Amino acid sequence: CASSYATARDEKLFF.

This chain connects TRBV6-5 to TRBJ2-7; D unclear. Trimming took 2 bases from V and 7 from J, leaving 15 bases between them. The CDR3 is 14 residues long. Germline V gives CDR1 MNHEY, CDR2 SVGAGI. The CDR3 loop is CASSYGSRVGEQYF. CDR3 nucleotides: TGTGCCAGCAGTTACGGGTCCCGCGTTGGAGAGCAGTACTTC.